This TCR beta chain was identified in a study of cytomegalovirus exposure and HLA in healthy donors (dated by TCRdb to about 2017). In the study overall: According to an earlier analysis of 587 of the donors, about 179 million T cells yielded 95 million to 140 million unique TCR beta sequences and approximately 300 Gb of sequence data. Roughly 310 gigabases of sequencing data and 80 million or so unique TCR sequences were included in an early release covering several hundred HLA-typed donors. The genetic ancestry cluster associated with self-reported Caucasian donors included 81% of the 398 genotyped donors. The study was designed to test whether signatures of past pathogen exposure could be identified by cataloging public T cell receptors. Using immunosequencing, the study profiled T cell repertoires from 666 subjects and related those repertoires to cytomegalovirus serostatus. Along with the approximately 700-subject first cohort, a separate validation cohort of around 120 different subjects was used. To predict cytomegalovirus infection status, the study combined high-throughput TCR immunosequencing, statistical association of individual TCRs with disease status, and machine learning. A later analysis re-analyzed previously published TCR beta repertoires from 650 to 800 donors and added high-resolution HLA genotyping to study TCR occurrence patterns. In the later analysis, no new phenotypic data were used to find candidate immune exposures; instead, reliance was placed on TCR beta sequences and their occurrence across donors. In an earlier analysis of a few hundred of the donors, high-throughput TCR beta sequencing was used to judge whether each TCR beta V gene segment behaved as functional or pseudogenic. Donor age, sex, ethnicity and CMV serostatus were compiled alongside the repertoire data. Genome-wide SNP genotypes for about 60% of the 666 donors were used in a later genetic analysis, which treated that subset as a discovery cohort. All discovery cohort repertoires had been generated using a single sequencing platform. HLA typing included class I and class II loci at four-digit resolution. The number of typed donors differed by locus: about 620-630 for A, B, C, DRB1 and DQB1; approximately 520 for DQA1; 600 to 610 for DPA1; and 450 to 480 for DPB1. Four to six DR-DQ haplotypes were handled as single units for association and clustering, since linkage in the cohort was strong. Across 398 genotyped donors of the cohort, an average of approximately 200,000 unique TCR beta nucleotide sequences per donor were sequenced, and about a sixth of those sequences were non-productive.

Library preparation employed the immunoSEQ multiplex PCR assay. The multiplex PCR relied on a mix of 60 forward primers for TCR Vbeta segments and 13 reverse primers for TCR Jbeta segments. The CDR3 region of rearranged TCR beta genes was amplified from genomic DNA with a multiplex PCR assay. The Illumina HiSeq System was used to sequence the amplified TCR beta libraries as 87-base-pair reads. The study's processing was this. Across the 700 or so repertoires, a later analysis counted 60 million to 90 million unique TCR beta chains, around 11 million of which were shared by at least two donors. Raw reads were error-corrected and collapsed into unique sequences by a nearest-neighbor algorithm in which closely related sequences were merged to remove PCR and sequencing errors. Alignment of CDR3 sequences to IMGT reference sequences was used to assign V, D and J gene segments. For a sequence to be retained, a match of at least six nucleotides was required to both a V gene segment and a J gene segment. Rearrangements were classified as productive when the CDR3 lacked stop codons and remained in frame with V and J, and all other rearrangements were classified as non-productive. CDR3 was defined according to IMGT convention as the region running from the second conserved V-encoded cysteine to the conserved J-encoded phenylalanine. The earlier analysis of fewer than 700 of the donors excluded sequences that lacked an unambiguous match to a single V gene segment. An earlier analysis of some 610 of the donors called V segments functional above 56.7% productive rearrangements and segregating when the between-donor standard deviation exceeded 5%. A statistical classification framework was developed to diagnose cytomegalovirus status using the catalog of TCR beta chain sequences. In a later analysis, TCR nucleotide sequences were compared against IMGT/GENE-DB human TR gene sequences so that V and J genes could be assigned. A later analysis assigned CDR3 sequences and most-parsimonious VDJ recombination scenarios with the TCRdist pipeline. In a later analysis, every TCR beta chain was defined by the combination of its CDR3 amino acid sequence and its V-gene family, and reads without a unique V-gene family were dropped. To address suspected cross-contamination and a sequencing artifact, a later analysis removed around 590 highly shared, low-generation-probability nucleotide sequences. In a later analysis, a clonal expansion index was calculated for each public chain from normalized within-repertoire ranks of inferred template counts. In a later analysis, generation probabilities were computed using a VDJ recombination model fitted to out-of-frame rearrangements, and the results were checked against IGoR. Hypergeometric tests were used in a later analysis to score TCR-TCR, TCR-HLA and TCR-CMV co-occurrence, with a repertoire-size bias correction applied to the TCR pairs. To estimate false discovery rates, a later analysis permuted the HLA or CMV assignments 20 times. In a later analysis, co-occurring TCRs were grouped with DBSCAN, and TCRdist sequence similarity was added when clustering was performed within HLA-allele-positive subsets. Repertoires with fewer than 30,000 or more than 120,000 public chains were left out of co-occurrence clustering, as were roughly five repertoires with anomalous nucleotide sharing. The source is immuneACCESS, and TCRdb retained only in-frame sequences with V and J called. Part of the clones is not carried over; for the studies checked, unresolved V genes explain less than half of this, and the remainder is unexplained. Clone size and the V and J calls come from that table; the DNA yielded D and trimming. For this sample, the table gives 200,000 to 250,000 clones. 1.1% of the sample goes to the ten largest clones.

Comment on this clone: No antigen is known for it.

The cohort was made up of about 670 healthy bone marrow donors. All cohort members were sampled while nominally healthy, although unrecorded immune exposures were likely present. The donor was CMV seropositive and belonged to the group of over 250 seropositive cohort members. Every donor gave a peripheral blood sample, and the peripheral blood mononuclear cells from that sample were used for TCR beta sequencing. Genomic DNA was extracted from the blood cell samples with the Qiagen DNeasy Blood Extraction Kit. There are 18 amino acids in the CDR3, from cysteine to phenylalanine inclusive. Just CDR3 DNA is preserved here, 54 bases in frame from base 1. Clipping removes 4 bases from V and 0 bases from J, with 11 as the unmatched junction base count. Reading the germline V gene (reference sequence) gives CDR1 SEHNR and CDR2 FQNEAQ. Results the study describes overall, beyond this receptor: This cohort had only TCR beta chains sequenced, and the lack of alpha or paired-chain data limited which features could be detected. V-gene and J-gene trimming of TCR beta chains was associated with a missense DCLRE1C variant in a later genetic analysis, and the association was replicated in an independent cohort. For the cohort, immune exposure information was limited to CMV serostatus. The earlier analysis of 587 of the donors excluded 15 to 20 rarely observed V segments, including chromosome 9 orphons, because counts were too low. Across donors, most TCR sequences were observed very rarely, whereas some public TCRs were present in many individuals. When HLA alleles, especially DR and DQ, strongly co-occurred, attributing TCR associations to individual alleles was difficult. Three of the identified cytomegalovirus-associated TCR beta chains were confirmed in vitro to be specific for cytomegalovirus antigens. Because some donors lacked HLA typing at each locus, the association tests relied only on the typed subset. The study gave a list of 150 to 200 TCR beta chains associated with cytomegalovirus. A later analysis found that most CMV-associated TCR beta chains appeared HLA-restricted, with HLA associations seemingly driven largely by CMV exposure. Sequencing depth was assumed to be roughly uniform across donors in the presence/absence analyses, though that assumption may not hold. Correlated functional status among segregating V segments might reflect linkage disequilibrium, but an unknown experimental factor could not be ruled out. A later analysis found that HLA-associated TCR beta chains were more clonally expanded and had lower generation probabilities than equally common non-associated chains. Some IMGT-functional V segments, including TRBV6-2 and TRBV6-3, could not be distinguished by the 87-base-pair reads and were therefore excluded. Several of the top co-occurrence clusters appeared to be linked to parvovirus B19, influenza, CMV and Epstein-Barr virus, according to a later analysis. Specific HLA alleles were associated with more than 15,000 TCR beta sequences at a false discovery rate of 0.05 in a later analysis. An earlier analysis of several hundred of the donors showed that most TCR beta V segments appeared in productive rearrangements either about 87% or about 30% of the time, which broadly matched IMGT annotations. The authors suggested that the approach could potentially be generalized to other disease states and immunological phenotypes. Cytomegalovirus status was reported to be diagnosed by the classifier with high specificity and sensitivity in both the original and validation cohorts. A later genetic analysis reported fewer N-insertions in productive TCRs among donors in an Asian-associated ancestry cluster than the approximately 670-donor mean. A group of highly shared sequence variants was considered likely to be a technical artifact of the sequencing pipeline. According to a later analysis, TCR association rates differed among HLA loci, with DRB1 alleles showing the most associated TCRs and HLA-C alleles showing the fewest. A further reported finding was that TCR beta sequences accurately predicted the HLA-A and HLA-B alleles for most subjects in the first cohort.

This receptor was identified in a girl aged 2 to 9 in good health and CMV-seropositive. This chain joins TRBV7-9 to TRBJ2-1; TRBD1 agrees with 8 junctional bases. The specimen was PBMCs. The DNA sequence is given as TGTGCCAGCAGCTCCGACACTCAGGGGGCCTACTCCTACAATGAGCAGTTCTTC. It codes for CASSSDTQGAYSYNEQFF.